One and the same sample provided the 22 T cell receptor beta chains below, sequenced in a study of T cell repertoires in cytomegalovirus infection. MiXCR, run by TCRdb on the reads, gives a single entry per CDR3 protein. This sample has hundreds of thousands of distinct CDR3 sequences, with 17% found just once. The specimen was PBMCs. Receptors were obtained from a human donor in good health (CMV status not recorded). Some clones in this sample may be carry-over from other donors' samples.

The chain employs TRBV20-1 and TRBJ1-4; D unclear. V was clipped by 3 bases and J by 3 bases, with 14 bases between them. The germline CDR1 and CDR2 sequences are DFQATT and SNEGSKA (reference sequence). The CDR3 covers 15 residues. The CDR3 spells CSASHPPGANEKLFF. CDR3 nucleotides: TGCAGTGCTAGTCACCCTCCTGGCGCTAATGAAAAACTGTTTTTT.

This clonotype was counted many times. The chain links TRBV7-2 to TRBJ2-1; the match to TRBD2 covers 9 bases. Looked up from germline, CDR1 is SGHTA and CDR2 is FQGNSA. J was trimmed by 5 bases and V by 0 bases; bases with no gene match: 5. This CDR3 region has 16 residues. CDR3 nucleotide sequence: TGTGCCAGCAGCTTAGCGCTGGCTAGCGGGGACAATGAGCAGTTCTTC. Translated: CASSLALASGDNEQFF.

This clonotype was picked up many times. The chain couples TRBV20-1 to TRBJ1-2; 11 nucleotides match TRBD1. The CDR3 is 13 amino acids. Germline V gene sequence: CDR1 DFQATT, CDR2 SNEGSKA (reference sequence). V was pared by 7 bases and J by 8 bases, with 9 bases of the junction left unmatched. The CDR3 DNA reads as TGCAGTGTCCGGGGACAGGGGGGCTCCGGCTACACCTTC. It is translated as CSVRGQGGSGYTF.

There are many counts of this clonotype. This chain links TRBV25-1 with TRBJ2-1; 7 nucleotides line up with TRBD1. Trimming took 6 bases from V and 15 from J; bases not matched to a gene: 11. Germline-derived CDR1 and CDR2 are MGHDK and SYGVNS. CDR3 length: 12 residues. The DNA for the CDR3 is TGTGCCAGCAGGACCCCGACAGGGTATGGGTTCTTC. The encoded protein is CASRTPTGYGFF.

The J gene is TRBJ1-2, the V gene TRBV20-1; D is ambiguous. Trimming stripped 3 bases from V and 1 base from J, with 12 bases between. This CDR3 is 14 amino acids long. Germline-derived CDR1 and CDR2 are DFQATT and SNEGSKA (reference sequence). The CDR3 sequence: CSASLGSNNYGYTF. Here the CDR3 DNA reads TGCAGTGCTAGTCTTGGCAGCAATAACTATGGCTACACCTTC.

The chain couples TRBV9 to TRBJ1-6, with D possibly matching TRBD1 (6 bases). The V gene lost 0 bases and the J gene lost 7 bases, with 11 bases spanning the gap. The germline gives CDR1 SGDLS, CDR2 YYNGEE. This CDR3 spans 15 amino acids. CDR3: CASSVDHRANSPLHF. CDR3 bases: TGTGCCAGCAGCGTAGATCACAGGGCCAATTCACCCCTCCACTTT.

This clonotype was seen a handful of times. The CDR3 sequence is CASRAGGPGNTIYF. CDR3 nucleotides: TGTGCCAGCAGAGCCGGGGGCCCTGGAAACACCATATATTTT. The chain has TRBV28 and TRBJ1-3; a weak D match, TRBD1 (6 bases). V shed 6 bases and J shed 2 bases, with 11 bases lying between them. The germline V gene has CDR1 MDHEN and CDR2 SYDVKM. The CDR3 is 14 residues long.

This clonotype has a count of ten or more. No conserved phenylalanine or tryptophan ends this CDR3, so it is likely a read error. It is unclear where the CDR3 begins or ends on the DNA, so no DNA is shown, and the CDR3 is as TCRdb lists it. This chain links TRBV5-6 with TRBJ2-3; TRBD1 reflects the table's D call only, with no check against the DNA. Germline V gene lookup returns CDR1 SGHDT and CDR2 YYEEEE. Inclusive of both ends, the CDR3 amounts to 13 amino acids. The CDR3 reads CASSPTGTGRLIL.

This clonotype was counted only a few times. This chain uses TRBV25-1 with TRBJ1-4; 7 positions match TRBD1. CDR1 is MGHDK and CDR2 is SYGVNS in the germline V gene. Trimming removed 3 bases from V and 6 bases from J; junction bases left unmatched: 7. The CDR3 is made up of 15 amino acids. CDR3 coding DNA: TGTGCCAGCAGTGATGGAGGAGGGGGCGATGAAAAACTGTTTTTT. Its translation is CASSDGGGGDEKLFF.

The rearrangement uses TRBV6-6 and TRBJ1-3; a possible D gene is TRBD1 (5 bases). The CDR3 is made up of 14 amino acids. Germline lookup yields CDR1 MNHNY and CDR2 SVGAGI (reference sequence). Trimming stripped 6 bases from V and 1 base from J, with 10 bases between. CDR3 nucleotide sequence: TGTGCCAGCAGCCAACGGGGGTCTGGAAACACCATATATTTT. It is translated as CASSQRGSGNTIYF.

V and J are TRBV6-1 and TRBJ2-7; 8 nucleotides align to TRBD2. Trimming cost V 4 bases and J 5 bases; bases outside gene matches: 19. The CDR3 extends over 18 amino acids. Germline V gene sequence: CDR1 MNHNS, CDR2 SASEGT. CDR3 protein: CASSVQGLREGRGHEQYF. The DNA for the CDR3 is TGTGCCAGCAGTGTCCAGGGCCTACGGGAGGGCCGTGGACACGAGCAGTACTTC.

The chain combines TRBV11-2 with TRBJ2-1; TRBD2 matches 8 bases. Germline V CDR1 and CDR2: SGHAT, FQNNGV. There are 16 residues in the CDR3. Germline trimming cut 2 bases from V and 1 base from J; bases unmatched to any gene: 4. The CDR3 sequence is CASSLLRGGSYNEQFF. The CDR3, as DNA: TGTGCCAGCAGCTTACTCCGGGGGGGTTCCTACAATGAGCAGTTCTTC.

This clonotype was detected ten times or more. The DNA of the CDR3 is TGTGCTAGTGGTTTGGCACCCGCAGATACGCAGTATTTT. This translates into CASGLAPADTQYF. V gene TRBV12-5 combines with J gene TRBJ2-3; unclear D gene. CDR3 length: 13 residues. Trimming shortened V by 1 base and J by 4 bases, and 6 bases separated the two germline ends. Per the germline V gene, CDR1 is LGHNT and CDR2 is FRNRAP.

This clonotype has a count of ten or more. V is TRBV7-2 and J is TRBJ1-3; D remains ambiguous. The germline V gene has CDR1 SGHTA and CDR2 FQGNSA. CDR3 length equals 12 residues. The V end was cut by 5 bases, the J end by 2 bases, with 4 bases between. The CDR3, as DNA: TGTGCCAGCAGCCCGACTGGAAACACCATATATTTT. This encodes CASSPTGNTIYF.

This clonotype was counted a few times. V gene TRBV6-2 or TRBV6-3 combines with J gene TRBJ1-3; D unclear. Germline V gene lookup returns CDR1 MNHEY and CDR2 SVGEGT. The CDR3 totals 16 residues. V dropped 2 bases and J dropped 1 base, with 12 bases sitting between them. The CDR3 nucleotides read TGTGCCAGCAGTTACCGGTCCCCGCAGTCTGGAAACACCATATATTTT. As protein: CASSYRSPQSGNTIYF.

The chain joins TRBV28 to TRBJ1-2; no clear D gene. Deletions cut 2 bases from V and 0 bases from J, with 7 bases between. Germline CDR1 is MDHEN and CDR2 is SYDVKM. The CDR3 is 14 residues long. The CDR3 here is CASSLPTTNYGYTF. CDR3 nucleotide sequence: TGTGCCAGCAGTTTACCAACGACTAACTATGGCTACACCTTC.

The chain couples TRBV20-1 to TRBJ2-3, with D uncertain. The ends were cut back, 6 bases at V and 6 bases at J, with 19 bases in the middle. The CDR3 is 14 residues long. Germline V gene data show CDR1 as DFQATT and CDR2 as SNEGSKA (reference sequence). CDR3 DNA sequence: TGCAGTGCCGCCGGGTGGATGGCGGCGGATACGCAGTATTTT. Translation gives CSAAGWMAADTQYF.

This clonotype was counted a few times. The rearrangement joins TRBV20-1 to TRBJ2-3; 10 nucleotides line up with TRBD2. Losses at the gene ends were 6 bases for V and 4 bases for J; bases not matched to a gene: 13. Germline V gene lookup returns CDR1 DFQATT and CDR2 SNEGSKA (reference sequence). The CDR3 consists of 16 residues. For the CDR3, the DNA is TGCAGTGCCCTTAAGATAGCGGGGGGCGTCGCAGATACGCAGTATTTT. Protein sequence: CSALKIAGGVADTQYF.

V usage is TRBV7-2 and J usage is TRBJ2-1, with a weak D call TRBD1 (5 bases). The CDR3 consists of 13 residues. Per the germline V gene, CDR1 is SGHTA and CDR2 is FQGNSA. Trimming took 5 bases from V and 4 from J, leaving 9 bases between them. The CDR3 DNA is TGTGCCAGCAGCCGACCAGGGTACAATGAGCAGTTCTTC. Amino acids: CASSRPGYNEQFF. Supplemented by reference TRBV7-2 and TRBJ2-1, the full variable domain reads GAGVSQSPSNKVTEKGKDVELRCDPISGHTALYWYRQSLGQGLEFLIYFQGNSAPDKSGLPSDRFSAERTGGSVSTLTIQRTQQEDSAVYLCASSRPGYNEQFFGPGTRLTVL.

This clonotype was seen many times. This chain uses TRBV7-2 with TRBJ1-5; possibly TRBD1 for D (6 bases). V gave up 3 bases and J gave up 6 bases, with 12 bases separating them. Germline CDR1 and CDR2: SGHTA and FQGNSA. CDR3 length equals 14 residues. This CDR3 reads CASSFGGQTQPQHF. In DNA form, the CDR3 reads TGTGCCAGCAGCTTTGGGGGGCAGACTCAGCCCCAGCATTTT.

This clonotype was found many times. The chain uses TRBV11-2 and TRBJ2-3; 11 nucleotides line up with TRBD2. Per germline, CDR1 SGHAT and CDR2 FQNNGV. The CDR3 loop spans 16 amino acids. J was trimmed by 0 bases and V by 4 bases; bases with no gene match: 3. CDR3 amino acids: CASSSRTSGSTDTQYF. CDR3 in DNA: TGTGCCAGCAGCTCCCGGACTAGCGGGAGCACAGATACGCAGTATTTT.

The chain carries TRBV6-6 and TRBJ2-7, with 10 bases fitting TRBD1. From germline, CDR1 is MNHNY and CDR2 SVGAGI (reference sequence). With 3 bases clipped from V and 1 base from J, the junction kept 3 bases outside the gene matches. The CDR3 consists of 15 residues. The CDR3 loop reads CASSYPGQGSYEQYF. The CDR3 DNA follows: TGTGCCAGCAGTTATCCGGGACAGGGGTCCTACGAGCAGTACTTC.